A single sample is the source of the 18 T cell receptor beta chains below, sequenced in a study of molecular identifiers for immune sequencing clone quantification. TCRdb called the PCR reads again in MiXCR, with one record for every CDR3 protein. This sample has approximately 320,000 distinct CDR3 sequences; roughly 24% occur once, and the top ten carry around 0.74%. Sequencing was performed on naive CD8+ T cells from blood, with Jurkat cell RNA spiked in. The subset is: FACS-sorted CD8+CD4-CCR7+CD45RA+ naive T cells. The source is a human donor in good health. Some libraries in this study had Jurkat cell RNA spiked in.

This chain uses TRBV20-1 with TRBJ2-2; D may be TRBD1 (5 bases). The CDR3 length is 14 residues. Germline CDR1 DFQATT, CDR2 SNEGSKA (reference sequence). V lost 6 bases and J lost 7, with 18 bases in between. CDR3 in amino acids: CSAEPRDWDGELFF. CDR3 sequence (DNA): TGCAGTGCAGAGCCCAGGGATTGGGACGGGGAGCTGTTTTTT.

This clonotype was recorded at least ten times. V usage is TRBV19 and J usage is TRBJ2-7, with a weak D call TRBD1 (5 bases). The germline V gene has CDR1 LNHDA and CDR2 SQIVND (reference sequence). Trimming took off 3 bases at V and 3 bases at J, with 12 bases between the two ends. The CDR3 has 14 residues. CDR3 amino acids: CASSIGQGSYEQYF. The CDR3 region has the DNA TGTGCCAGTAGTATCGGTCAGGGAAGCTACGAGCAGTACTTC.

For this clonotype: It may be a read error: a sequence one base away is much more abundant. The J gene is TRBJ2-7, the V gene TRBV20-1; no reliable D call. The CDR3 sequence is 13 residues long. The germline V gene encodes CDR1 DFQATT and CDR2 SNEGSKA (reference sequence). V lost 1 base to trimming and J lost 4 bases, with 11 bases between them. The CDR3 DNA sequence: TGCAGTGCTAGAGGCACTGGCGGATACGAGCAGTACTTC. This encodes CSARGTGGYEQYF.

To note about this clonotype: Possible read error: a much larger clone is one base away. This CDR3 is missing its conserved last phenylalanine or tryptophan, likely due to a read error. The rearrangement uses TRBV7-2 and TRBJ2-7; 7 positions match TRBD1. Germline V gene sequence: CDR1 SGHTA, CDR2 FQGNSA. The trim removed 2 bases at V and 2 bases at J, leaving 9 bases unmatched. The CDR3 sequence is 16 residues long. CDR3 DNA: TGTGCCAGCAGCTTAAGCCGGGACAGTGATACCTACGAGCAGTACATC. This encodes CASSLSRDSDTYEQYI.

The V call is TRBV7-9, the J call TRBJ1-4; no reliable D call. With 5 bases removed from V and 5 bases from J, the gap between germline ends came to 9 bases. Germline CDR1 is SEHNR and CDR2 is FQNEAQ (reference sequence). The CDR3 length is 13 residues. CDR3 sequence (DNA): TGTGCCAGCAGCCCAGCTCAGAATGAAAAACTGTTTTTT. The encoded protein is CASSPAQNEKLFF.

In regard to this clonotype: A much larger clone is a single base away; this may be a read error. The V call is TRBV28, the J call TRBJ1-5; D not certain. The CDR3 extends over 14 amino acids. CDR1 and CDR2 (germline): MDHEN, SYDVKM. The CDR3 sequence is CASSLLASNQPQQF. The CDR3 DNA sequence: TGTGCCAGCAGTTTATTGGCGAGCAATCAGCCCCAGCAATTT.

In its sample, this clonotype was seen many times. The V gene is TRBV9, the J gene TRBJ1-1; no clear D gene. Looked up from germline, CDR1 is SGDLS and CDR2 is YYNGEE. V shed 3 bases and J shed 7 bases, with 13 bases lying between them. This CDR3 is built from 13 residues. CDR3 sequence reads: CASSADDMHEAFF. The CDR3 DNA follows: TGTGCCAGCAGCGCGGACGACATGCATGAAGCTTTCTTT.

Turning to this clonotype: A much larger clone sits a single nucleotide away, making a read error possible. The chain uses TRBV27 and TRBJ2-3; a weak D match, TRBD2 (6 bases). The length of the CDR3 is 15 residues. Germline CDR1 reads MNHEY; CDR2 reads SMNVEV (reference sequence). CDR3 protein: CAGSLVPGATDTQYF. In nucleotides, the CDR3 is TGTGCCGGCAGTTTGGTCCCGGGAGCCACAGATACGCAGTATTTT.

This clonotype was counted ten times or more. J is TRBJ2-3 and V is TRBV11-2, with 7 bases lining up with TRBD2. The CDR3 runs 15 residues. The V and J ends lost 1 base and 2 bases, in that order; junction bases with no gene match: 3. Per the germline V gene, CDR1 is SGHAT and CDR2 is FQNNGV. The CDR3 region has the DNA TGTGCCAGCAGCTTAGGCGGGACTACCACAGATACGCAGTATTTT. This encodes CASSLGGTTTDTQYF.

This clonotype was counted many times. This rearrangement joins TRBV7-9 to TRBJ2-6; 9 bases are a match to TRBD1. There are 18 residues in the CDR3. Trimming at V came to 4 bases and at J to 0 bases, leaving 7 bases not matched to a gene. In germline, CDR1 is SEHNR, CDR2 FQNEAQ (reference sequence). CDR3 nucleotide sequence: TGTGCCAGCAGCTCTCCGGGACAGGGACTCTCTGGGGCCAACGTCCTGACTTTC. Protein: CASSSPGQGLSGANVLTF. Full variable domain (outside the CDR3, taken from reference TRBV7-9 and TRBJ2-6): DTGVSQNPRHKITKRGQNVTFRCDPISEHNRLYWYRQTLGQGPEFLTYFQNEAQLEKSRLLSDRFSAERPKGSFSTLEIQRTEQGDSAMYLCASSSPGQGLSGANVLTFGAGSRLTVL.

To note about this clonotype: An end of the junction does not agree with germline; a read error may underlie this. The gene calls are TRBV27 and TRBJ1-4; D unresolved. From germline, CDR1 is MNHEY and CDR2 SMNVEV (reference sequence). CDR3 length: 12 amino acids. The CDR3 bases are TGTGCCAGCAGTAGTAGGGAGAGGAAACTGTTGTTT. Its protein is CASSSRERKLLF.

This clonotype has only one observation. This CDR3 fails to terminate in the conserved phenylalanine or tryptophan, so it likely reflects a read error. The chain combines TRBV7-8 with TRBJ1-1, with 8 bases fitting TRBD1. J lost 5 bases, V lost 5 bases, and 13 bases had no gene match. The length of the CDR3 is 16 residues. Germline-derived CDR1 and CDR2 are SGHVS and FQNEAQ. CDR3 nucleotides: TGTGCCAGCAGCCCGCTGCCGGACAGGGTCTATACTGAAGCTTTCTTA. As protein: CASSPLPDRVYTEAFL.

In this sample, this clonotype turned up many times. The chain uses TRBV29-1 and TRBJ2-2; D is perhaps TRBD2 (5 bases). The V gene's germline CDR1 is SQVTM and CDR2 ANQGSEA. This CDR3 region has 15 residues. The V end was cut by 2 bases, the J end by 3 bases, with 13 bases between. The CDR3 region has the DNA TGCAGCGTTGAAACTAGAACCGTAGACACCGGGGAGCTGTTTTTT. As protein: CSVETRTVDTGELFF.

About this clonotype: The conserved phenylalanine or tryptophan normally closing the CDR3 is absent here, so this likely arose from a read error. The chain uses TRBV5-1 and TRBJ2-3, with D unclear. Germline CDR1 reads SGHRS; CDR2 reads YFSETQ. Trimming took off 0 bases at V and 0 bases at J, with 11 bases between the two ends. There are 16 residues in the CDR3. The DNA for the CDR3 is TGCGCCAGCAGCTTGGTGGGGTACGCTAGCACAGATACGCAGTATTCT. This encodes CASSLVGYASTDTQYS.

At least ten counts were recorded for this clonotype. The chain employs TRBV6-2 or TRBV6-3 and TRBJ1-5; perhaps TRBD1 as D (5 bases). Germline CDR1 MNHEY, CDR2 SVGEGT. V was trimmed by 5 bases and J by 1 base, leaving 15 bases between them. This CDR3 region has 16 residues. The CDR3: CASSPEVGGSNQPQHF. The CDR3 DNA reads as TGTGCCAGCAGTCCGGAGGTCGGGGGGAGCAATCAGCCCCAGCATTTT.

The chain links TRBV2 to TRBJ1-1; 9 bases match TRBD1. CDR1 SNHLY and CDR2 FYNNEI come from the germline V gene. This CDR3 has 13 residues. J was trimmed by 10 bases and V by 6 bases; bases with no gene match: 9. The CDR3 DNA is TGTGCCAGCAGAGTACAGGGGGCCGAGGGAGCTTTCTTT. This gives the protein CASRVQGAEGAFF.

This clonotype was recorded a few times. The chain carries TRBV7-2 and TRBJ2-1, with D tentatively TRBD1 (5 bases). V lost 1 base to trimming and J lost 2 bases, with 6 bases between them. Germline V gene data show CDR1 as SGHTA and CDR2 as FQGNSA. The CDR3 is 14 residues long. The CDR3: CASSLVDTYNEQFF. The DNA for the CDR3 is TGTGCCAGCAGCTTAGTGGACACCTACAATGAGCAGTTCTTC. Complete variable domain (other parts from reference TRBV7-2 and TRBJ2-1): GAGVSQSPSNKVTEKGKDVELRCDPISGHTALYWYRQSLGQGLEFLIYFQGNSAPDKSGLPSDRFSAERTGGSVSTLTIQRTQQEDSAVYLCASSLVDTYNEQFFGPGTRLTVL.

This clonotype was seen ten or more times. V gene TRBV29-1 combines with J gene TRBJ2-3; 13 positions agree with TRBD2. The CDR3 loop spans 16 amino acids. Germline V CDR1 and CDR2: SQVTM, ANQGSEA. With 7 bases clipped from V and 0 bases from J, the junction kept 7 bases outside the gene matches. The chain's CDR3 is CSAEGLAGTSTDTQYF. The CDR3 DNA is TGCAGCGCTGAGGGACTAGCGGGGACTAGCACAGATACGCAGTATTTT.